These 31 T cell receptor beta chains came from one sample sequenced in a study of CD8+CD57+ T cells in acquired aplastic anemia. Genomic DNA constituted the template upon which TCR beta VDJ and CDR3 profiling was performed. One entry per CDR3 protein results from TCRdb running MiXCR on the reads. The sample consists of 150,000 to 200,000 distinct CDR3 sequences, under 55% of them appearing once. Sequencing was carried out using sorted CD4+, CD8+, or CD8+CD57+ T cells (not recorded which) from PBMCs. The source of these receptors is a human donor in good health.

In regard to this clonotype: One junction end does not reproduce the germline sequence, and a read error may be involved. The CDR3 protein is CASSDFWASGMGETQYF. Written as DNA, the CDR3 is TGTGCCAGCAGTGACTTCTGGGCTAGCGGGATGGGTGAGACCCAGTACTTC. This chain connects TRBV10-2 to TRBJ2-5; 9 bases match TRBD2. Germline V CDR1 and CDR2: WSHSY, SAAADI. This CDR3 is built from 17 residues.

This clonotype came up a few times. The chain recombines TRBV6-1 with TRBJ2-5, with unresolved D. Germline V CDR1 and CDR2: MNHNS, SASEGT. Trimming pared 5 bases from V and 2 bases from J, leaving 15 bases between. CDR3 length: 15 amino acids. CDR3 coding DNA: TGTGCCAGCAGTCCCTCAGACACCATACAAGAGACCCAGTACTTC. This sequence encodes CASSPSDTIQETQYF.

This clonotype was recorded at least ten times. The chain combines TRBV7-2 with TRBJ2-5; possible D gene TRBD1, 6 bases. Germline V gene sequence: CDR1 SGHTA, CDR2 FQGNSA. The CDR3 has 16 residues. V gave up 2 bases and J gave up 5 bases, with 18 bases separating them. The CDR3 region is CASSLSRGQPGETQYF. The CDR3 region has the DNA TGTGCCAGCAGCTTATCCCGAGGACAGCCAGGGGAGACCCAGTACTTC.

This clonotype was seen ten or more times. The chain has TRBV20-1 and TRBJ1-5; TRBD1 might be the D (6 bases). The CDR3 is made up of 15 amino acids. In germline, CDR1 is DFQATT, CDR2 SNEGSKA (reference sequence). V lost 5 bases and J 6 bases, leaving 20 bases between the germline ends. Written as DNA, the CDR3 is TGCAGTGCTTCAGCCGGCGACAGGCGTATTCAGCCCCAGCATTTT. Amino acids: CSASAGDRRIQPQHF.

This clonotype was detected a few times. This rearrangement joins TRBV4-2 to TRBJ1-3; unclear D gene. The V and J ends lost 0 bases and 2 bases respectively, with 11 bases between them. CDR3 length: 16 residues. Looked up from germline, CDR1 is LGHNA and CDR2 is YNFKEQ. The chain's CDR3 is CASSQDLSGPGNTIYF. CDR3 coding DNA: TGTGCCAGCAGCCAAGATTTGTCCGGTCCTGGAAACACCATATATTTT.

This clonotype was observed many times. The chain has TRBV2 and TRBJ1-5, with 11 nucleotides matching TRBD1. Per germline, CDR1 SNHLY and CDR2 FYNNEI. The CDR3 consists of 15 residues. V dropped 5 bases and J dropped 6; count of bases not matched to a gene: 6. Written as DNA, the CDR3 is TGTGCCAGCAGTCACGGACAGGGGGCTTTTCAGCCCCAGCATTTT. Protein: CASSHGQGAFQPQHF.

In its sample, this clonotype was seen a few times. The chain carries TRBV24-1 and TRBJ2-3, with a weak D call TRBD2 (6 bases). The CDR3 extends over 14 amino acids. Germline values: CDR1 KGHDR, CDR2 SFDVKD. Trimming removed 6 bases from V and 5 bases from J, with 14 bases in between. The CDR3 bases are TGTGCCACCAGTCCTAGCGCGAGGGGAGATACGCAGTATTTT. Its protein product is CATSPSARGDTQYF.

The V and J genes are TRBV9 and TRBJ1-5; no clear D gene. The CDR3 consists of 13 residues. Germline V gene data show CDR1 as SGDLS and CDR2 as YYNGEE. Trimming pared 0 bases from V and 6 bases from J, leaving 7 bases between. CDR3: CASSVGEGQPQHF. The CDR3 DNA follows: TGTGCCAGCAGCGTAGGGGAGGGTCAGCCCCAGCATTTT. The entire variable domain, with the rest obtained from reference TRBV9 and TRBJ1-5, is as follows: DSGVTQTPKHLITATGQRVTLRCSPRSGDLSVYWYQQSLDQGLQFLIQYYNGEERAKGNILERFSAQQFPDLHSELNLSSLELGDSALYFCASSVGEGQPQHFGDGTRLSIL.

This clonotype was seen at least ten times. This chain joins TRBV11-2 and TRBJ2-7; D remains unclear. Germline values: CDR1 SGHAT, CDR2 FQNNGV. The CDR3 extends over 13 amino acids. Between the trimmed V and J ends, which lost 3 bases and 6 bases, there was a span of 12 bases. The CDR3 DNA is TGTGCCAGCAGCTTGGGTATAATGGGCGAGCAGTACTTC. It specifies CASSLGIMGEQYF.

This clonotype was picked up one time. A single base separates this from a much larger clone, so it may be a read error. This chain joins TRBV21-1 and TRBJ2-1; TRBD2 is the table's D call and was not checked against the DNA. TRBV21-1 is annotated as a pseudogene. CDR3 length: 20 residues. DNA for the CDR3: TGTGCCAGCAGCAACTTCGGGACTAGCGGGAACTTGGCAATCTACAATGAGCAGTTCTTC. Translating it yields CASSNFGTSGNLAIYNEQFF.

This clonotype was counted many times. The chain combines TRBV7-9 with TRBJ2-3; D remains unclear. This CDR3 comprises 13 residues. The V gene's germline CDR1 is SEHNR and CDR2 FQNEAQ (reference sequence). V was trimmed by 0 bases and J by 6 bases, leaving 7 bases between them. The chain's CDR3 is CASSLASLDTQYF. CDR3 coding DNA: TGTGCCAGCAGCTTAGCTTCGTTGGATACGCAGTATTTT.

V is TRBV15 and J is TRBJ2-3; tentatively, D is TRBD2 (5 bases). Trimming removed 3 bases at V and 0 bases at J, with 13 bases between. In germline, CDR1 is LNHNV, CDR2 YYDKDF (reference sequence). The length of the CDR3 is 16 residues. This chain's CDR3 is CATSSSLKRSTDTQYF. CDR3 DNA: TGTGCCACCAGCAGCTCCCTCAAGCGGAGCACAGATACGCAGTATTTT.

Details on this clonotype: The junction shows a germline mismatch at one end, possibly a read error. The chain has TRBV5-4 and TRBJ2-3; 8 bases match TRBD1. CDR3 length: 17 residues. Germline CDR1 reads SGHNT; CDR2 reads YYREEE (reference sequence). CDR3 residues: CASSPRQGRTSIDTQYF. The CDR3 nucleotides read TGTGCCAGCAGCCCAAGACAGGGGAGGACGAGCATAGATACGCAGTATTTT.

The V gene is TRBV7-2, the J gene TRBJ2-1; D might be TRBD1 (6 bases). Trimming removed 6 bases from V and 9 bases from J, with 12 bases in between. CDR1 is SGHTA, CDR2 FQGNSA, per germline. The CDR3 has 12 amino acids. The DNA of the CDR3 is TGTGCCAGCAGTTACTTACAGGGTGAGCAGTTCTTC. Translation gives CASSYLQGEQFF.

J is TRBJ1-5 and V is TRBV28, with D possibly matching TRBD1 (6 bases). The CDR3 is 15 amino acids. CDR1 MDHEN and CDR2 SYDVKM come from the germline V gene. Trimming shortened V by 6 bases and J by 1 base, and 13 bases separated the two germline ends. The CDR3 nucleotides are TGTGCCAGCAGAGCCGGGACATCAAGCAATCAGCCCCAGCATTTT. Its protein product is CASRAGTSSNQPQHF.

This clonotype was recorded once. This sequence joins TRBV25-1 and TRBJ1-3, with a weak D call TRBD1 (5 bases). Trimming shortened V by 7 bases and J by 11 bases, and 21 bases separated the two germline ends. The CDR3 has 14 amino acids. Germline V lookup: CDR1 MGHDK, CDR2 SYGVNS. DNA of the CDR3: TGTGCCAGCATCCCCCCTGGCCCTCGGGGCTCCATATATTTT. Its translation: CASIPPGPRGSIYF.

This clonotype was observed at least ten times. This chain joins TRBV24-1 and TRBJ2-2; D possibly uses TRBD1 or TRBD2 (6 bases each). The V end was cut by 4 bases, the J end by 4 bases, with 12 bases between. The CDR3 loop spans 15 amino acids. Per the germline V gene, CDR1 is KGHDR and CDR2 is SFDVKD. The CDR3 bases are TGTGCCACCAGTGACCCCGGGGGCCGCACCGGGGAGCTGTTTTTT. It encodes CATSDPGGRTGELFF.

The V call is TRBV25-1, the J call TRBJ2-3, with D maybe TRBD2 (6 bases). CDR1 and CDR2 (germline): MGHDK, SYGVNS. Trimming left V 0 bases short and J 4 bases short, with 17 bases between. The CDR3 loop spans 17 amino acids. This CDR3 is CASSEYGSGPSADTQYF. The DNA of the CDR3 is TGTGCCAGCAGTGAATATGGTTCCGGTCCTAGCGCAGATACGCAGTATTTT.

J is TRBJ2-4 and V is TRBV11-2; the D call may be TRBD1 or TRBD2 (6 bases each). Germline loops: CDR1 SGHAT, CDR2 FQNNGV. Trimming stripped 5 bases from V and 0 bases from J, with 14 bases between. CDR3 length: 16 residues. The CDR3 DNA follows: TGTGCCAGCAGCCCGGAGGGGGGACGAGCCAAAAACATTCAGTACTTC. This translates into CASSPEGGRAKNIQYF.

This clonotype occurred a few times. This chain connects TRBV10-2 to TRBJ1-1; D is undetermined. The V and J ends lost 0 bases and 1 base respectively, with 12 bases between them. This CDR3 spans 16 amino acids. CDR1 WSHSY and CDR2 SAAADI come from the germline V gene. The DNA for the CDR3 is TGCGCCAGCAGTGAGTCTGAAGGGTCGGCGAACACTGAAGCTTTCTTT. This gives the protein CASSESEGSANTEAFF.

This clonotype was recorded many times. The CDR3 bases are TGTGCCAGCAGCCAAGTATCAGGGGGTGGCTATGGCTACACCTTC. Translated, it gives CASSQVSGGGYGYTF. The chain couples TRBV3-1 to TRBJ1-2; 7 bases are a match to TRBD1. Germline-derived CDR1 and CDR2 are LGHDT and YNNKEL (reference sequence). Trimming cost V 1 base and J 4 bases; bases outside gene matches: 6. This CDR3 contains 15 residues.

In its sample, this clonotype was seen a few times. The V and J genes are TRBV2 and TRBJ2-1; D is unclear. The CDR3 has 13 residues. V was pared by 5 bases and J by 6 bases, with 11 bases between. Germline CDR1 is SNHLY and CDR2 is FYNNEI. The CDR3 reads CASSYGRSNEQFF. The CDR3 nucleotides read TGTGCCAGCAGTTACGGACGGAGCAATGAGCAGTTCTTC.

This chain connects TRBV4-1 to TRBJ1-2, with 8 bases fitting TRBD1. CDR1 and CDR2 from the germline V gene are MGHRA and YSYEKL. Losses at the gene ends were 5 bases for V and 2 bases for J; bases not matched to a gene: 4. The CDR3 loop spans 14 amino acids. The CDR3 spells CASSDRQGNYGYTF. DNA for the CDR3: TGCGCCAGCAGCGACCGACAGGGGAACTATGGCTACACCTTC.

With regard to this clonotype: This may come from a read error, since a much larger clone is one base off. The gene calls are TRBV4-1 and TRBJ2-1, with 10 bases identical to TRBD2. Germline values: CDR1 MGHRA, CDR2 YSYEKL. There are 17 residues in the CDR3. The junction had 13 bases not matched to a gene; V was cut back by 8 bases and J by 3 bases. The chain's CDR3 is CASQREGHTSFYNEQFF. The CDR3 coding sequence is TGCGCCAGCCAGCGGGAGGGCCACACGAGCTTCTACAATGAGCAGTTCTTC.

In the case of this clonotype: One end of the junction is discordant with germline, which a read error may explain. This chain connects TRBV19 to TRBJ1-3, with D tentatively TRBD1 (5 bases). This CDR3 is built from 15 residues. The germline V gene encodes CDR1 LNHDA and CDR2 SQIVND (reference sequence). CDR3 residues: CAGSTGTVSGNTIYF. Here the CDR3 DNA reads TGTGCCGGTAGTACCGGGACGGTCTCTGGAAACACCATATATTTT.

The table lists this clonotype with many counts. The J gene is TRBJ1-2, the V gene TRBV19; D unclear. V shed 8 bases and J shed 0 bases, with 10 bases lying between them. This CDR3 contains 13 residues. CDR1 and CDR2 (germline): LNHDA, SQIVND (reference sequence). The CDR3 DNA reads TGTGCCAGTGGCATGAATGCTAACTATGGCTACACCTTC. Its translation: CASGMNANYGYTF. The variable domain in full, completed from reference TRBV19 and TRBJ1-2, reads DGGITQSPKYLFRKEGQNVTLSCEQNLNHDAMYWYRQDPGQGLRLIYYSQIVNDFQKGDIAEGYSVSREKKESFPLTVTSAQKNPTAFYLCASGMNANYGYTFGSGTRLTVV.

The table lists this clonotype with many counts. V and J are TRBV19 and TRBJ2-1; 12 bases match TRBD2. V lost 4 bases and J lost 8; bases outside the gene matches: 9. In germline, CDR1 is LNHDA, CDR2 SQIVND (reference sequence). This CDR3 contains 16 residues. CDR3 residues: CASSSYSSGRAYEQFF. The CDR3 bases are TGTGCCAGTAGTAGCTACTCTAGCGGGAGGGCCTATGAGCAGTTCTTC.

The chain is built from TRBV15 and TRBJ2-1; D might be TRBD2 (6 bases). CDR1 LNHNV and CDR2 YYDKDF come from the germline V gene (reference sequence). The CDR3 sequence is 14 residues long. V was clipped by 1 base and J by 7 bases, with 11 bases between them. The CDR3 DNA reads TGTGCCACCAGCAGAGCGGGGGTTAGTAATGAGCAGTTCTTC. Translated, it gives CATSRAGVSNEQFF.

The chain combines TRBV19 with TRBJ2-7, with 9 bases that match TRBD1. The length of the CDR3 is 14 residues. Per the germline V gene, CDR1 is LNHDA and CDR2 is SQIVND (reference sequence). The V segment lost 3 bases and the J segment 1 base; nucleotides outside the gene matches: 1. CDR3 residues: CASSMGTGSYEQYF. CDR3 DNA sequence: TGTGCCAGTAGTATGGGGACAGGGTCCTACGAGCAGTACTTC.

In its sample, this clonotype was seen many times. This chain joins TRBV14 and TRBJ2-7; 8 nucleotides align to TRBD1. The V and J ends lost 1 base and 5 bases, in that order; junction bases with no gene match: 4. This CDR3 has 14 amino acids. CDR1 is SGHDN and CDR2 is FVKESK in the germline V gene. CDR3 loop: CASSQVQGAHEQYF. CDR3 nucleotides: TGTGCCAGCAGCCAAGTTCAGGGGGCCCACGAGCAGTACTTC.

This clonotype was found many times. The chain employs TRBV5-1 and TRBJ2-1, with 15 bases fitting TRBD2. This CDR3 has 15 amino acids. V lost 4 bases and J lost 6; bases outside the gene matches: 2. The germline CDR1 and CDR2 sequences are SGHRS and YFSETQ. In DNA, the CDR3 is TGCGCCAGCAGCCGGGGACTAGCGGGAGGCAATGAGCAGTTCTTC. Its protein is CASSRGLAGGNEQFF.